This T cell receptor (beta chain) was identified during a study of metastatic and nonmetastatic thyroid tumors (dated by TCRdb to 2018 to 2021). About the full investigation: The researchers compared repertoires between peripheral blood samples and tumor or nodule tissue samples from patients with malignant or benign thyroid disease.

Based on the germline V gene, the CDR1 and CDR2 sequences are MNHNS and SASEGT. From cysteine to phenylalanine, the CDR3 is 13 amino acids long. Only the CDR3 portion is preserved as DNA: 39 bases, with reading frame beginning at the first base. V trim: 7 bases; J trim: 4 bases; unmatched bases: 4. Overall study outcomes, separate from this receptor: TCR beta diversity was reported as significantly higher in malignant tumors than in benign nodules, in both blood and tumor samples.

This clone occurred many times. Its antigen has not been determined. No much larger clone exists at a distance of one base, and base qualities are not known. Library creation used PCR. Sequenced using an Illumina HiSeq 4000. High-throughput sequencing was used to profile the CDR3 region of the TCR beta-chain in every patient. In the original analysis: Drawing on CDR3 differences between clinicopathological groups, the researchers built a classifier meant to tell apart patients with distant-metastatic papillary thyroid cancer. Repertoire diversity was assessed with the Shannon index, and tumor-blood repertoire similarity with the Morisita-Horn index. In TCRdb, the public reads were trimmed at Q25 with fastp and aligned with MiXCR, with productive beta chains retained. The V and J calls and clone size come from TCRdb's table, not from the authors' own analysis. This sample is represented by about 93,000 clones; about an eighth of them were singletons. 11% of the sample rests with the top ten.

No patient had received any treatment before thyroid surgery. Using T-cell receptor beta sequencing, the study looked back at clinical samples from patients collected from the early 2010s to the late 2010s. Input material: blood. Recombination linked TRBV6-1 to TRBJ2-1; TRBD1 lines up with 7 middle nucleotides. This TCR came from a female donor with papillary thyroid cancer or a benign thyroid nodule (not recorded which). Some clones in this sample may be carry-over from other donors' samples. Here the CDR3 is given as CASTVDRYNEQFF. The DNA sequence follows: TGTGCCAGCACCGTGGACAGGTACAATGAGCAGTTCTTC.